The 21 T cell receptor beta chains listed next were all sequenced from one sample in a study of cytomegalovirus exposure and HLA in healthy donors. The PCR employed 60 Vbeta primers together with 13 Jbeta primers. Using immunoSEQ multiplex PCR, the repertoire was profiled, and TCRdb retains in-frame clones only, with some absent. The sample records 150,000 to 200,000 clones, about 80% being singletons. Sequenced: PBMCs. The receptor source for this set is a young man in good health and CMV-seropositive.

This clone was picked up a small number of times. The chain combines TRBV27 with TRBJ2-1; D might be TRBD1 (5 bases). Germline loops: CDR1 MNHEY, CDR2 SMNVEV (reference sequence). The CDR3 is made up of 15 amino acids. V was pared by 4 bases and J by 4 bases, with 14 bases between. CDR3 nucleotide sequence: TGTGCCAGCAGTTCGGTCACAGGCCCTTACAATGAGCAGTTCTTC. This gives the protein CASSSVTGPYNEQFF.

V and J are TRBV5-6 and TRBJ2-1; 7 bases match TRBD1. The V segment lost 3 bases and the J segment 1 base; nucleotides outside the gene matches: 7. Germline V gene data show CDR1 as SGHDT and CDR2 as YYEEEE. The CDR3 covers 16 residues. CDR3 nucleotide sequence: TGTGCCAGCAGCTCTGACAGGGTTGGGTCCTACAATGAGCAGTTCTTC. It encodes CASSSDRVGSYNEQFF.

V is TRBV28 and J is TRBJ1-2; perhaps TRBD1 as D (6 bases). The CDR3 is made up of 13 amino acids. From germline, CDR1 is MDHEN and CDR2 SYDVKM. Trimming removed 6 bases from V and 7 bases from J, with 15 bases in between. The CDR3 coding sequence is TGTGCCAGCAGATTCCTGGGACAATTTGGCTACACCTTC. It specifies CASRFLGQFGYTF.

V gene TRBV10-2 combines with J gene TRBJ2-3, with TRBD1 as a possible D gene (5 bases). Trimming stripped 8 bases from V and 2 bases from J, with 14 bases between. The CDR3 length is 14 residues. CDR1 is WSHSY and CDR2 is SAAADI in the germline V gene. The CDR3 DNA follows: TGCGCCAGCTCAAGGGGCCAATTCACAGATACGCAGTATTTT. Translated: CASSRGQFTDTQYF.

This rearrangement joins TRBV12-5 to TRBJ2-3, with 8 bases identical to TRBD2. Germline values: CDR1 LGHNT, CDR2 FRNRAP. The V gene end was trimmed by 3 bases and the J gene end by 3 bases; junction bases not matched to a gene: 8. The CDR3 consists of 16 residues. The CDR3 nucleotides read TGTGCTAGTGGTTTTGTTAGCGGGGTTCCTACAGATACGCAGTATTTT. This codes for CASGFVSGVPTDTQYF.

CDR3 DNA sequence: TGTGCCAGCAGCTTAGGGGCGGGCGGGGACCTCGGAGAGACCCAGTACTTC. Translation: CASSLGAGGDLGETQYF. This chain joins TRBV7-2 and TRBJ2-5; possibly TRBD2 for D (6 bases). Germline values: CDR1 SGHTA, CDR2 FQGNSA. V was trimmed by 1 base and J by 4 bases, leaving 19 bases between them. The CDR3 has 17 amino acids.

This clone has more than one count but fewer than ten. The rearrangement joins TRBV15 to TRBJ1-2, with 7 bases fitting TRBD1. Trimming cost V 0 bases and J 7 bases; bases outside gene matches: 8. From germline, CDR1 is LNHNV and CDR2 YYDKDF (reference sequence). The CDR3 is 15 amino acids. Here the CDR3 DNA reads TGTGCCACCAGCAGAGAAGGGACAGCTATTGGTGGCTACACCTTC. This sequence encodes CATSREGTAIGGYTF. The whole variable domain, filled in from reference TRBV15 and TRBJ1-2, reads DAMVIQNPRYQVTQFGKPVTLSCSQTLNHNVMYWYQQKSSQAPKLLFHYYDKDFNNEADTPDNFQSRRPNTSFCFLDIRSPGLGDTAMYLCATSREGTAIGGYTFGSGTRLTVV.

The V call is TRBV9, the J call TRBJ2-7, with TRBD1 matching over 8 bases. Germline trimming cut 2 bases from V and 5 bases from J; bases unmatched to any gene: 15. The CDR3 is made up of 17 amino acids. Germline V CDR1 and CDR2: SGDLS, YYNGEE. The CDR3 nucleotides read TGTGCCAGCAGCGTGAGTTCAACATGGACAGGGATCAACGAGCAGTACTTC. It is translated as CASSVSSTWTGINEQYF.

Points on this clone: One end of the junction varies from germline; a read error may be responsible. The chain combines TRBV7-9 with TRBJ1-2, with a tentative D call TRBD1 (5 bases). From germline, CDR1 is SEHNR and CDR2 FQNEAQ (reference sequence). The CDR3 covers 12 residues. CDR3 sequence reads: CASSASVNPQVF. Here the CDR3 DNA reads TGTGCCAGCAGCGCATCCGTGAACCCACAGGTCTTC.

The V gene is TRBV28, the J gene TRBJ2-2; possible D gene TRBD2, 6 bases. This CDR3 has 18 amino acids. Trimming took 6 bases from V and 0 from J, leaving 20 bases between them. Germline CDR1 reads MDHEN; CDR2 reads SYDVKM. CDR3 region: CASRLIPGASTNTGELFF. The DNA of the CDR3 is TGTGCCAGCAGACTAATACCGGGAGCCTCCACGAACACCGGGGAGCTGTTTTTT.

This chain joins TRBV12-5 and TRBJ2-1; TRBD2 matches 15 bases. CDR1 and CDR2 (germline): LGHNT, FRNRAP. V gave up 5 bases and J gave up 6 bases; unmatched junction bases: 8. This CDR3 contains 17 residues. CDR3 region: CASGPWTSGGAPNEQFF. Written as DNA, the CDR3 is TGTGCTAGTGGTCCCTGGACTAGCGGGGGGGCCCCCAATGAGCAGTTCTTC.

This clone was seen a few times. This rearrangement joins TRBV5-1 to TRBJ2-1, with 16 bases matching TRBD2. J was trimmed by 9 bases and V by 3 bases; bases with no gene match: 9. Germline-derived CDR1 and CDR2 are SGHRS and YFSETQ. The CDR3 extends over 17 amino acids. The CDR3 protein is CASSSSGTSGRAGEQFF. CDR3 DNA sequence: TGCGCCAGCAGCTCATCCGGGACTAGCGGGAGGGCCGGTGAGCAGTTCTTC. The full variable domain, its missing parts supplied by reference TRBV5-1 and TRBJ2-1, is KAGVTQTPRYLIKTRGQQVTLSCSPISGHRSVSWYQQTPGQGLQFLFEYFSETQRNKGNFPGRFSGRQFSNSRSEMNVSTLELGDSALYLCASSSSGTSGRAGEQFFGPGTRLTVL.

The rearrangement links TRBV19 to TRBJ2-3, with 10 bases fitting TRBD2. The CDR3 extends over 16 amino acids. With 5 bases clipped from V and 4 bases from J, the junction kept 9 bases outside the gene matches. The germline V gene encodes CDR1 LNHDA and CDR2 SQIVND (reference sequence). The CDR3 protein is CASSGASGSWADTQYF. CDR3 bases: TGTGCCAGTAGTGGGGCTAGCGGGAGTTGGGCAGATACGCAGTATTTT. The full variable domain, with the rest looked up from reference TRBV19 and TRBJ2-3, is DGGITQSPKYLFRKEGQNVTLSCEQNLNHDAMYWYRQDPGQGLRLIYYSQIVNDFQKGDIAEGYSVSREKKESFPLTVTSAQKNPTAFYLCASSGASGSWADTQYFGPGTRLTVL.

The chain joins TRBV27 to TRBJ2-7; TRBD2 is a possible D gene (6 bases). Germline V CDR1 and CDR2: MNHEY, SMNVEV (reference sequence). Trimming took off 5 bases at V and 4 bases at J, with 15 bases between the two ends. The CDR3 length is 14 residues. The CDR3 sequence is CASSSIAARYEQYF. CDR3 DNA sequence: TGTGCCAGCAGTAGTATAGCGGCTAGATACGAGCAGTACTTC.

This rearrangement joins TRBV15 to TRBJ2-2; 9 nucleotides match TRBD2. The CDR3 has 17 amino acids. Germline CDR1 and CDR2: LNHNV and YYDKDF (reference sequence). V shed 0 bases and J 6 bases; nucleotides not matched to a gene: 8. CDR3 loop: CATSRDLAGGLAGELFF. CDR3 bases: TGTGCCACCAGCAGAGATCTGGCGGGAGGGCTGGCCGGGGAGCTGTTTTTT.

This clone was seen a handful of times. The CDR3 reads CASSLSFQETQYF. In DNA, the CDR3 is TGCGCCAGCAGCTTATCCTTCCAAGAGACCCAGTACTTC. This chain uses TRBV5-1 with TRBJ2-5, with D unresolved. Germline V CDR1 and CDR2: SGHRS, YFSETQ. CDR3 length equals 13 residues. V was trimmed by 2 bases and J by 1 base, leaving 6 bases between them.

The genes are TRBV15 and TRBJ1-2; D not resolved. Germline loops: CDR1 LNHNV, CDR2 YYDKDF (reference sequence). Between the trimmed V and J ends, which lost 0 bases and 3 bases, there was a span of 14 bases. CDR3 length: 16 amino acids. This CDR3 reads CATSRDLVLGDYGYTF. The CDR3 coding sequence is TGTGCCACCAGCAGAGACCTCGTACTGGGAGACTATGGCTACACCTTC.

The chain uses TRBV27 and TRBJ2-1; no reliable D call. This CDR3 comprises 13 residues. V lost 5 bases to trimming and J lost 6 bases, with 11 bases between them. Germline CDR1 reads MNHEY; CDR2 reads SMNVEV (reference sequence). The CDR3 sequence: CASSIGAVNEQFF. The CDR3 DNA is TGTGCCAGCAGTATAGGTGCGGTCAATGAGCAGTTCTTC.

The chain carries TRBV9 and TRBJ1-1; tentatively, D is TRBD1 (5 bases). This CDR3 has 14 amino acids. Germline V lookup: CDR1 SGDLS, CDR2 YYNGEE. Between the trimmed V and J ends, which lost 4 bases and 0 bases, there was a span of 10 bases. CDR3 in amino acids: CASSPRGVNTEAFF. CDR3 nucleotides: TGTGCCAGCAGCCCGCGGGGGGTGAACACTGAAGCTTTCTTT.

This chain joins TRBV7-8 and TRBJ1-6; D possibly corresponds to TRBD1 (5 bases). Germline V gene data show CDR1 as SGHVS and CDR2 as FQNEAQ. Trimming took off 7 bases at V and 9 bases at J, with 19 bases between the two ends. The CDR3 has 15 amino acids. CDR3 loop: CASTVAGQGGSPLHF. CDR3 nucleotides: TGTGCCAGCACCGTCGCGGGGCAGGGTGGTTCACCCCTCCACTTT.

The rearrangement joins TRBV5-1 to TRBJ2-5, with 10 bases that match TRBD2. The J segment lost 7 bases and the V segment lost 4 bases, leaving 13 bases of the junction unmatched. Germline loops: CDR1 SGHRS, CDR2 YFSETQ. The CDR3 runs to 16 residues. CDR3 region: CASSGGLAVPSGTQYF. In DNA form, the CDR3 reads TGCGCCAGCAGCGGAGGACTAGCGGTACCTTCGGGGACCCAGTACTTC.